This T cell receptor beta chain was recovered during a study of blood T cell repertoires in COVID-19. Per the authors' pipeline: Amplification with reference gene primers provided the estimates of nucleated cell counts. The method was immunoSEQ multiplex PCR; TCRdb's version includes in-frame clones alone and lacks a portion of them. V, J and clone size reflect that table, while D and trimming were determined from the DNA. The profile shows about 83,000 clones, 85% to 90% of them singletons. The ends were cut back, 3 bases at V and 6 bases at J, with 8 bases in the middle. Germline V gene data show CDR1 as SNHLY and CDR2 as FYNNEI. The CDR3 runs to 13 residues.

V usage is TRBV2 and J usage is TRBJ2-2; no firm D call. This sequence was found in a man at least 80 years old with active or convalescent COVID-19. Input material: peripheral blood. The CDR3 spells CASSEWLAGELFF. DNA for the CDR3: TGTGCCAGCAGTGAGTGGCTGGCCGGGGAGCTGTTTTTT.